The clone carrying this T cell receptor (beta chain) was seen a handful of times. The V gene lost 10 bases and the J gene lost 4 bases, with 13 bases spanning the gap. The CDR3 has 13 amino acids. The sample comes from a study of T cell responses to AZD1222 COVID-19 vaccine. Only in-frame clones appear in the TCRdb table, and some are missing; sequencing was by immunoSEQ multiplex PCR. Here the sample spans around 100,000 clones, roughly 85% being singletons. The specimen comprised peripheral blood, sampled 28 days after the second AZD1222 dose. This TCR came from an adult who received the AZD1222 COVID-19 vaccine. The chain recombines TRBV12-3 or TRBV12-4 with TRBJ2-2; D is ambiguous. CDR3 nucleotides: TGTGCCACCAGAATTCCGCCCACCGGGGAGCTGTTTTTT. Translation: CATRIPPTGELFF.